This TCR beta chain was identified in a study of chemoradiotherapy in HPV16-positive cancers. The study's findings and limits: In HPV16-positive patients, HPV-responsive T-cell expansion tracked better recurrence-free survival.

The assay was immunoSEQ multiplex PCR, and TCRdb's table has in-frame clones only and misses some. The sample lists under 15,000 clones, over 75% occurring once. The germline V gene has CDR1 PRHDT and CDR2 FYEKMQ (reference sequence). The length of the CDR3 is 15 residues. Germline trimming cut 5 bases from V and 7 bases from J; bases unmatched to any gene: 8. This clone was recorded a few times. Its matching antigen is unknown. This TCR was recovered from a human donor with HPV-associated anogenital cancer. This sequence joins TRBV13 and TRBJ1-6, with 7 bases identical to TRBD1. Collection took place from a patient who underwent chemoradiotherapy. As DNA, the CDR3 is TGTGCCAGCAGCCACTCGACAGGGAAGAATTCACCCCTCCACTTT. Translating it yields CASSHSTGKNSPLHF.